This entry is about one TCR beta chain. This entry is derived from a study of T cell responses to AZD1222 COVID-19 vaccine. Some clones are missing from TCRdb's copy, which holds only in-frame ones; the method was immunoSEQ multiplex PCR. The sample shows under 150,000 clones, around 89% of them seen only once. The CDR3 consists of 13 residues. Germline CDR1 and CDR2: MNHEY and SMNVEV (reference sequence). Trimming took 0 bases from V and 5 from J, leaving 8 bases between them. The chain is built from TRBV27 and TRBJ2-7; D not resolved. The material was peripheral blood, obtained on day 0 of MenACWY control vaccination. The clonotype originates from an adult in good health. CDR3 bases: TGTGCCAGCAGTTTATCACCCCTCAACGAGCAGTACTTC. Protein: CASSLSPLNEQYF.